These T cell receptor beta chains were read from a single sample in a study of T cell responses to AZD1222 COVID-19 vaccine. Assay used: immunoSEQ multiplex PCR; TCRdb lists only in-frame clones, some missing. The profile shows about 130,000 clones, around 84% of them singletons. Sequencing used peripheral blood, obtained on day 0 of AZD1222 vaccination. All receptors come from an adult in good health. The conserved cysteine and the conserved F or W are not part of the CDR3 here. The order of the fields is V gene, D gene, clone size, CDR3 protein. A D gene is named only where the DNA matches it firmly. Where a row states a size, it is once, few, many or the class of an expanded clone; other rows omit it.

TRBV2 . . ARRDGTNEKLF
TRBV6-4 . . ASSLSRTPPGQWSTEAF
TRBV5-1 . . ASSRRGREDPQAF
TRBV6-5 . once ASKNKWGTEAF
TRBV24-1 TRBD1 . ATSGGRDSSNYGYT
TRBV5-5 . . ASSFADTQY
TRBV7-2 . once ASNVQGQLFYGYT
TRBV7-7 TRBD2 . ASSPRGGLQETQY
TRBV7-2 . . ASSLGLQQETQY
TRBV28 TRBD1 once ASSPGQGNQPQH
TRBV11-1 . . ASKATVAPGRETQY
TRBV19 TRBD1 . ASSPGTAVSGANVLT
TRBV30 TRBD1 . AWSTGGITKNIQY
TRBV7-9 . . ASSLVNTLDTEAF
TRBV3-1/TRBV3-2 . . ASQVLGGNSPLH
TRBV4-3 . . ASSQGALAKNIQY
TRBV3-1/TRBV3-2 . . ASSQIAAGGRKNTEAF
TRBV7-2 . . ASSLAWQETQY
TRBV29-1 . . SVEGRMNTEAF
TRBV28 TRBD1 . ASSSPGQGLNTEAF
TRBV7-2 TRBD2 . ASSLVSSGGAWYEQY
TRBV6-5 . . ASSLLQSTGELF
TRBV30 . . AYNGGGTEAF
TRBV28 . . ASSGPGGMETQY
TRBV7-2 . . ASSILGQNNQPQH
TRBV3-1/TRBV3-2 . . ASSQDSKGIGQPQH
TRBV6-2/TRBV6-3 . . ASSGRGVQETQY
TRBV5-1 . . ASSGGTLQWFEKLF